This T cell receptor beta chain was obtained from a study of T cells after yellow fever vaccination. Notes on the study in general: It was a weaker secondary response, yet one that peaked faster, at day 5 versus 15. Booster sampling recovered most clones from primary vaccination (approximately 97% CD4, roughly 88% CD8).

A few counts support this clonotype. Its matching antigen is unknown. As TCR cDNA was made by 5'RACE template switching, a universal primer site and UMIs were added. TCRdb called the 5' RACE reads again in MiXCR, with one record for every CDR3 protein. The top ten clones hold about 15% of a sample with 500,000 to 650,000 distinct CDR3 sequences, approximately 13% of them seen once. This sequence originates from a man aged 25 to 45 who received the YFV17D yellow fever vaccine. Sequenced here: PBMCs, sampled on the day of the yellow fever booster vaccination.

As DNA, the CDR3 is TGTGCCAGCAGTCCTCGGATGAGCTCCTACGAGCAGTACTTC. Residues: CASSPRMSSYEQYF. The rearrangement links TRBV6-1 to TRBJ2-7, with D unclear. CDR1 is MNHNS, CDR2 SASEGT, per germline. The CDR3 is 14 residues long. V was trimmed by 5 bases and J by 0 bases, leaving 11 bases between them.